Sequencing of this T cell receptor (beta chain) was carried out in a study of Ad26.COV2.S vaccination and SARS-CoV-2 variants. Repertoires were generated with immunoSEQ multiplex PCR, while TCRdb's copy carries only in-frame clones and drops some. This table holds approximately 350,000 clones, around nine tenths found once. Indicated treatment: approximately 18 received Ad26.COV2.S at low or high dose, single or two shots; about 5 received placebo; per-sample allocation not given. All samples were drawn on day 63, counting from the first vaccine or placebo injection. Regarding the study as a whole: Non-spike TCR breadth did not differ much between vaccine and placebo recipients.

The CDR3 is 14 amino acids. Germline lookup yields CDR1 MNHEY and CDR2 SVGAGI. Trimming stripped 0 bases from V and 3 bases from J, with 9 bases between. Note on this clone: Its antigen is undetermined.

The rearrangement uses TRBV6-5 and TRBJ2-7, with D hard to call. The receptor comes from a person between 18 and 59 years old who received the Ad26.COV2.S COVID-19 vaccine or a placebo. The input for sequencing was peripheral blood, taken in a trial of Ad26.COV2.S vaccine versus placebo. CDR3 region: CASSYSIRNYEQYF. In nucleotides, the CDR3 is TGTGCCAGCAGTTACTCGATCCGCAACTACGAGCAGTACTTC.